A selection of T cell receptor beta chains follows, all from one sample in a study of T-cell memory formation after mild COVID-19. From the 5' RACE reads, TCRdb called clonotypes with MiXCR, one entry per CDR3 protein. Seen here are 250,000 to 400,000 distinct CDR3 sequences, 14% observed once, and the top ten hold over 20%. The specimen was PBMCs or a T cell subset sorted from them (not recorded which). The source is a man between 18 and 29 years old who had mild COVID-19 (a few samples of this study predate the infection). Cell type and time point are not known. The CDR3 runs from the conserved cysteine through the conserved F or W. D genes are given only for firm matches. Some rows have no size entry. The others give once, few or many, or a class for an expanded clone.

CASSRQAGTVNYGYTF TGCGCCAGCAGCCGCCAGGCGGGGACGGTGAACTATGGCTACACCTTC TRBJ1-2 . 16 . TRBV4-3
CASSQVFGAGGYEQYF TGTGCCAGCAGCCAAGTTTTCGGGGCAGGGGGCTACGAGCAGTACTTC TRBJ2-7 TRBD1 16 many TRBV4-2
CASSWGPTRGRLFF TGTGCCAGCAGTTGGGGGCCTACCAGGGGTCGGCTGTTTTTT TRBJ2-2 . 14 . TRBV6-5
CASSVTSRATEAFF TGTGCCAGCAGCGTAACGAGCAGGGCCACTGAAGCTTTCTTT TRBJ1-1 . 14 few TRBV9
CASRRGTKETQYF TGTGCCAGCAGACGAGGGACTAAAGAGACCCAGTACTTC TRBJ2-5 TRBD2 13 few TRBV11-2
CASSPTLPGDSF TGTGCCAGCAGCCCGACCCTTCCTGGGGATTCGTTT TRBJ1-1 . 12 few TRBV7-9
CSARVSPPNGQFF TGCAGTGCTAGAGTCTCCCCCCCTAACGGGCAGTTCTTC TRBJ2-1 . 13 many TRBV20-1
CASSWTGSSSLDGYTF TGCGCCAGCAGCTGGACAGGGAGCTCCTCCTTAGATGGCTACACCTTC TRBJ1-2 TRBD1 16 few TRBV5-1
CASRRTSGVGDTQYF TGTGCCAGCAGACGGACTAGCGGGGTCGGGGATACGCAGTATTTT TRBJ2-3 TRBD2 15 . TRBV28
CASSSVPGNTGELFF TGCGCCAGCAGTTCAGTCCCTGGAAACACCGGGGAGCTGTTTTTT TRBJ2-2 . 15 . TRBV5-1
CASSAQPQGRTEAFF TGTGCCAGCAGTGCCCAGCCGCAGGGACGCACTGAAGCTTTCTTT TRBJ1-1 . 15 many TRBV12-3/TRBV12-4
CASSLERGFYEQYF TGTGCCAGCAGCTTGGAGAGGGGTTTCTACGAGCAGTACTTC TRBJ2-7 . 14 . TRBV5-6
CASSGQGRSLHF TGTGCCAGCAGTGGACAGGGAAGATCCCTCCACTTT TRBJ1-6 TRBD1 12 . TRBV6-5
CASSVPGQETQYF TGTGCCAGCAGTGTTCCAGGTCAAGAGACCCAGTACTTC TRBJ2-5 . 13 . TRBV6-5
CASGLMRGYTGELFF TGTGCCAGCGGTCTCATGCGGGGGTACACCGGGGAGCTGTTTTTT TRBJ2-2 TRBD2 15 . TRBV6-6
CATQAGTGELFF TGTGCCACCCAAGCAGGTACCGGGGAGCTGTTTTTT TRBJ2-2 . 12 . TRBV10-3
CASSAPGGYEQYF TGTGCCAGCTCGGCGCCGGGGGGCTACGAGCAGTACTTC TRBJ2-7 TRBD2 13 few TRBV18